Listed below are T cell receptor beta chains from one sample, sequenced in a study of technical replicates of blood from a handful of donors. Assay used: immunoSEQ multiplex PCR; TCRdb lists only in-frame clones, some missing. Of tens of thousands of clones listed, over 95% were seen once; the top ten hold 0.24%. The sample consisted of T cells isolated from PBMCs. These receptors were obtained from a human donor in good health. Each CDR3 is given with its conserved first and last residue. Each record gives: V gene, J gene, clone size, D gene, CDR3 protein, CDR3 DNA. A D gene is named only where the DNA matches it firmly. Clone sizes are given selectively: once, few, many, or a class where the clone is expanded.

>TRBV11-2|TRBJ2-1|-|-
CASRPPTEYNEQFF
TGTGCCAGCAGGCCCCCCACAGAGTACAATGAGCAGTTCTTC
>TRBV19|TRBJ2-5|-|-
CASSKRSGGGLIRETQYF
TGTGCCAGTAGTAAGAGATCCGGCGGCGGGCTCATCCGAGAGACCCAGTACTTC
>TRBV7-9|TRBJ2-2|-|TRBD2
CASSPLIGREDTGELFF
TGTGCCAGCAGCCCCCTTATTGGGCGGGAGGACACCGGGGAGCTGTTTTTT
>TRBV6-1|TRBJ2-7|-|TRBD1
CASSVRTGTYEQYF
TGTGCCAGCAGTGTCAGGACAGGGACGTACGAGCAGTACTTC
>TRBV6-5|TRBJ1-5|-|-
CASSQGSSNQPQHF
TGTGCCAGCAGTCAGGGATCTAGCAATCAGCCCCAGCATTTT
>TRBV5-1|TRBJ2-7|-|TRBD1
CASSLLPPGQGAHEQYF
TGCGCCAGCAGCTTGTTGCCCCCGGGACAGGGGGCCCACGAGCAGTACTTC
>TRBV6-5|TRBJ1-2|-|-
CASRDSGPRYGYTF
TGTGCCAGCAGGGACAGTGGGCCTCGCTATGGCTACACCTTC
>TRBV28|TRBJ2-7|-|TRBD2
CASSASGRAYEQYF
TGTGCCAGCAGTGCCAGCGGGAGGGCCTACGAGCAGTACTTC
>TRBV6-4|TRBJ1-3|-|TRBD1
CASTEDRDPGNTIYF
TGTGCCAGCACCGAAGACAGGGATCCTGGAAACACCATATATTTT
>TRBV9|TRBJ2-7|-|TRBD2
CASSGMTSREQYF
TGTGCCAGCAGCGGGATGACTAGCCGCGAGCAGTACTTC
>TRBV2|TRBJ2-1|-|-
CASESSVGINEQFF
TGTGCCAGCGAATCCAGCGTCGGGATCAATGAGCAGTTCTTC
>TRBV10-3|TRBJ1-1|-|TRBD1
CAISESAGGTEAFF
TGTGCCATCAGTGAGTCGGCAGGGGGCACTGAAGCTTTCTTT
>TRBV10-1|TRBJ2-3|-|-
CARGRMRSDTQYF
TGCGCCAGGGGCCGCATGCGCTCAGATACGCAGTATTTT
>TRBV23-1|TRBJ1-2|-|TRBD1
CASSQGISPGQGDRIYGYTF
TGCGCCAGCAGTCAGGGGATTTCGCCGGGACAGGGAGATCGGATCTATGGCTACACCTTC
>TRBV30|TRBJ1-4|-|TRBD1
CAWSVQGGRYGKLFF
TGTGCCTGGAGTGTACAGGGGGGCCGGTATGGAAAACTGTTTTTT
>TRBV12-5|TRBJ1-5|-|-
CASGSPGQPQHF
TGTGCTAGTGGTTCCCCCGGTCAGCCCCAGCATTTT
>TRBV29-1|TRBJ2-2|-|-
CSVGGNTGELFF
TGCAGCGTCGGAGGGAACACCGGGGAGCTGTTTTTT
>TRBV7-9|TRBJ2-6|-|TRBD1
CASSFPRTGETGANVLTF
TGTGCCAGCAGCTTTCCACGGACAGGGGAGACTGGGGCCAACGTCCTGACTTTC
>TRBV5-1|TRBJ2-1|-|TRBD2
CASRAAGTSRDEQFF
TGCGCCAGCAGGGCTGCCGGGACTAGTCGCGATGAGCAGTTCTTC
>TRBV5-4|TRBJ1-2|-|TRBD1
CASSFPSAGGLSYGYTF
TGTGCCAGCAGCTTCCCCTCCGCAGGGGGGTTGAGCTATGGCTACACCTTC
>TRBV19|TRBJ2-7|-|-
CASSPGLRRYEHTKQYF
TGTGCCAGTAGTCCCGGACTTCGGCGATACGAGCATACCAAGCAGTACTTC
>TRBV5-1|TRBJ1-2|-|-
CASSFLESQTYGYTF
TGCGCCAGCAGCTTTCTGGAGAGTCAGACCTATGGCTACACCTTC
>TRBV9|TRBJ1-5|-|-
CAGRGAGVGNQPQHF
TGTGCCGGAAGGGGTGCAGGGGTTGGCAATCAGCCCCAGCATTTT
>TRBV2|TRBJ1-2|-|-
CASSENKRGGYTF
TGTGCCAGCAGTGAAAATAAACGGGGGGGCTACACCTTC
>TRBV5-6|TRBJ2-7|-|-
CASSLPQDSRPGSYEQYF
TGTGCCAGCAGCTTGCCGCAGGACTCCCGTCCAGGAAGCTACGAGCAGTACTTC
>TRBV28|TRBJ1-1|-|-
CASSSPGRENTEAFF
TGTGCCAGCAGTTCGCCCGGCAGGGAGAACACTGAAGCTTTCTTT
>TRBV4-1|TRBJ2-7|-|TRBD2
CASSLGLAGLTVREQYF
TGCGCCAGCAGCCTCGGACTAGCGGGTCTTACAGTGCGGGAGCAGTACTTC
>TRBV7-9|TRBJ2-7|-|-
CASSGERQYGQYF
TGTGCCAGCAGCGGTGAGAGACAGTACGGGCAGTACTTC
>TRBV30|TRBJ1-2|-|TRBD1
CASEGTGVNYGYTF
TGTGCTTCGGAGGGGACAGGGGTCAACTATGGCTACACCTTC
>TRBV27|TRBJ2-1|-|TRBD2
CASRDGLAGDDEQFF
TGTGCCAGCAGGGACGGACTAGCGGGAGACGATGAGCAGTTCTTC
>TRBV18|TRBJ2-5|-|TRBD2
CASSPQVAGGHQETQYF
TGTGCCAGCTCACCACAGGTAGCGGGGGGTCATCAAGAGACCCAGTACTTC
>TRBV15|TRBJ1-2|-|-
CATSRDAGPRYGYTF
TGTGCCACCAGCAGAGATGCAGGGCCGCGCTATGGCTACACCTTC
>TRBV7-8|TRBJ1-5|-|-
CASSGRGNQPQHF
TGTGCCAGCAGCGGGAGAGGGAATCAGCCCCAGCATTTT
>TRBV9|TRBJ2-2|-|TRBD2
CASSGAGGPVDGELFF
TGTGCCAGCAGCGGCGCGGGAGGGCCTGTCGACGGGGAGCTGTTTTTT
>TRBV5-1|TRBJ1-1|-|TRBD1
CASSFQDRDTEAFF
TGCGCCAGCAGCTTTCAGGACAGGGACACTGAAGCTTTCTTT
>TRBV5-1|TRBJ1-4|-|TRBD1
CASSSATGINEKLFF
TGCGCCAGCAGCTCTGCGACAGGGATTAATGAAAAACTGTTTTTT
>TRBV6-5|TRBJ1-1|-|-
CASISRGSEAFF
TGTGCCAGCATAAGCAGGGGTTCTGAAGCTTTCTTT
>TRBV28|TRBJ2-3|-|-
CASQDYPDTQYF
TGTGCCAGTCAGGACTACCCAGATACGCAGTATTTT
>TRBV21-1|TRBJ2-7|-|-
CASSKDEGGTYEQYF
TGTGCCAGCAGCAAAGATGAGGGAGGCACCTACGAGCAGTACTTC
>TRBV6-1|TRBJ1-1|-|TRBD1
CASRDRDRNTEAFF
TGTGCCAGCAGGGACCGGGACAGGAACACTGAAGCTTTCTTT
>TRBV5-1|TRBJ2-4|once|-
CASWTGDAKNIQYF
TGCGCCAGCTGGACCGGGGATGCCAAAAACATTCAGTACTTC
>TRBV10-1|TRBJ2-3|-|-
CASSESTATTDTQYF
TGCGCCAGCAGTGAGTCGACTGCTACCACAGATACGCAGTATTTT
>TRBV13|TRBJ2-5|-|TRBD2
CASSLGASGDEETQYF
TGTGCCAGCAGCTTAGGGGCTAGCGGGGACGAAGAGACCCAGTACTTC
>TRBV2|TRBJ2-2|-|-
CASLELDSNTGELFF
TGTGCCAGCTTAGAACTCGATTCGAACACCGGGGAGCTGTTTTTT
>TRBV15|TRBJ1-5|-|TRBD1
CATSKGTAQHF
TGTGCCACCAGCAAGGGGACAGCCCAGCATTTT
>TRBV10-2|TRBJ2-2|-|-
CASSGARNTGELFF
TGCGCCAGCAGCGGAGCCAGGAACACCGGGGAGCTGTTTTTT
>TRBV7-9|TRBJ1-1|-|-
CASSLEGSQAFF
TGTGCCAGCAGCTTAGAAGGTTCACAGGCTTTCTTT
>TRBV25-1|TRBJ1-4|-|TRBD1
CASSSLDRGKEKLFF
TGTGCCAGCAGTTCGTTGGACAGGGGGAAAGAAAAACTGTTTTTT
>TRBV5-1|TRBJ2-5|-|TRBD2
CASSSGDQETQYF
TGCGCCAGCAGTAGCGGGGATCAAGAGACCCAGTACTTC